This is a list of T cell receptor beta chains from one sample in a study of control samples from healthy donors and cancer patients. Measured with immunoSEQ multiplex PCR; TCRdb has only the in-frame clones, and not every one. The repertoire holds around 150,000 clones, nearly 96% seen once, with approximately 0.93% in the top ten. Source material: blood. Source of these receptors: a woman aged 30 to 39 in good health. The CDR3 runs from the conserved cysteine through the conserved F or W. The D gene is left open where the match is weak. The size entry is marked missing in some rows and otherwise reads once, few, many or a size class.

>TRBV5-1|TRBD1|TRBJ1-3|.
CASSTWPDRGNSGNTIYF
>TRBV6-4|TRBD1|TRBJ2-3|.
CASSAGTGGADTQYF
>TRBV5-1|.|TRBJ2-7|.
CASSLYTIYHEQYF
>TRBV27|TRBD1|TRBJ2-3|.
CASRPTYLGQGADTQYF
>TRBV14|.|TRBJ2-6|.
CASSQQGGGANVLTF
>TRBV9|.|TRBJ2-3|.
CASSVGSGTDTQYF
>TRBV11-3|TRBD2|TRBJ2-3|.
CASSYGLAGGTDTQYF
>TRBV24-1|TRBD2|TRBJ2-3|.
CATSDTSGGYTDTQYF
>TRBV9|.|TRBJ1-4|.
CASSVGLIQNNEKLFF
>TRBV4-1|.|TRBJ2-5|once
CASSQYSRGEETQYF